A single sample is the source of the 30 T cell receptor beta chains below, sequenced in a study of blood T cells in healthy people across ages. The authors ran a second PCR of about 6 to 11 cycles using a sample-barcoded 5' primer and a J-beta primer mix. TCRdb re-called the 5' RACE reads through MiXCR, storing one row per CDR3 protein. The data show hundreds of thousands of distinct CDR3 sequences, more than 25% seen once. The material sequenced was blood. Source of these receptors: a woman over 75 in good health.

Concerning this clonotype itself: A read error may be the cause here, since a much bigger clone is one base away. The chain recombines TRBV6-6 with TRBJ1-4, with D uncertain. The CDR3 is 12 amino acids. CDR1 and CDR2 (germline): MNHNY, SVGAGI (reference sequence). For the CDR3, the DNA is TGTGCCAGCAGACTAGCGGATGAAAAACGGTTTTTT. This codes for CASRLADEKRFF.

CDR3 nucleotides: TGTGCCAGCAGCCCCGACAGGGGTTACAACAATGAGCAGTACTTC. This sequence encodes CASSPDRGYNNEQYF. The rearrangement uses TRBV6-5 and TRBJ2-7, with 8 positions matching TRBD1. This CDR3 is 15 amino acids long. CDR1 MNHEY and CDR2 SVGAGI come from the germline V gene. Trimming cost V 6 bases and J 7 bases; bases outside gene matches: 14.

V is TRBV7-6 and J is TRBJ2-5; TRBD1 matches 9 bases. The J call is in doubt because the DNA end fits TRBJ2-7 better. Per the germline V gene, CDR1 is SGHVS and CDR2 is FNYEAQ. The CDR3 contains 14 residues. The CDR3 bases are TGTGCCAGCAGCGGCCGGGACAGGGTGCCCGAGCAGTACTTC. Protein sequence: CASSGRDRVPEQYF.

This clonotype was observed at least ten times. The CDR3, as DNA: TGTGCCAGCACCATAGAACAGGGAGGGGGGCAGTTCTTC. Translated, it gives CASTIEQGGGQFF. V gene TRBV2 combines with J gene TRBJ2-1; D possibly corresponds to TRBD2 (7 bases). The germline gives CDR1 SNHLY, CDR2 FYNNEI. V dropped 7 bases and J dropped 12 bases, with 19 bases sitting between them. The CDR3 has 13 amino acids. The full variable domain, completed using reference TRBV2 and TRBJ2-1, is EPEVTQTPSHQVTQMGQEVILRCVPISNHLYFYWYRQILGQKVEFLVSFYNNEISEKSEIFDDQFSVERPDGSNFTLKIRSTKLEDSAMYFCASTIEQGGGQFFGPGTRLTVL.

This chain joins TRBV18 and TRBJ1-1; D is unclear. This CDR3 is built from 14 residues. The ends were cut back, 1 base at V and 3 bases at J, with 9 bases in the middle. The germline V gene has CDR1 KGHSH and CDR2 LQKENI. CDR3 in amino acids: CASSPRERDTEAFF. Here the CDR3 DNA reads TGTGCCAGCTCACCACGGGAAAGAGACACTGAAGCTTTCTTT.

In regard to this clonotype: A much larger clone lies one base from this, so it may be a read error. The chain carries TRBV20-1 and TRBJ2-5; TRBD1 might be the D (5 bases). This CDR3 region has 15 residues. Trimming took off 4 bases at V and 11 bases at J, with 26 bases between the two ends. In germline, CDR1 is DFQATT, CDR2 SNEGSKA (reference sequence). This chain's CDR3 is CSAKIDSQPYNEQYF. DNA for the CDR3: TGCAGTGCTAAAATCGACAGCCAACCTTACAATGAGCAGTACTTC.

With regard to this clonotype: A much larger clone is a single base away; this may be a read error. The chain joins TRBV12-3 or TRBV12-4 to TRBJ2-3, with D unclear. This CDR3 spans 12 amino acids. The CDR3 spells CASRPQADTEYF. The CDR3 DNA reads TGTGCCAGCAGACCGCAAGCAGATACGGAGTATTTT.

V is TRBV5-1 and J is TRBJ2-1; perhaps TRBD1 as D (5 bases). Trimming shortened V by 7 bases and J by 4 bases, and 15 bases separated the two germline ends. Germline-derived CDR1 and CDR2 are SGHRS and YFSETQ. The CDR3 runs to 14 residues. The CDR3 region is CASCQGIRYNEQFF. DNA of the CDR3: TGCGCCAGCTGTCAGGGAATACGGTACAATGAGCAGTTCTTC.

V usage is TRBV10-3 and J usage is TRBJ2-1; no clear D gene. The V end lost 3 bases, the J end lost 9 bases, and 15 bases lay between the germline ends. The CDR3 contains 14 residues. Germline loops: CDR1 ENHRY, CDR2 SYGVKD. In DNA form, the CDR3 reads TGTGCCATCAGTGACGGCGTCCGGGCCGTTGAGCAGTTCTTC. It translates to CAISDGVRAVEQFF.

There are a few counts of this clonotype. This chain joins TRBV5-8 and TRBJ2-7, with TRBD1 identical over 8 bases. CDR1 and CDR2 (germline): SGHTS, YDEGEE. Germline trimming cut 0 bases from V and 0 bases from J; bases unmatched to any gene: 5. The CDR3 length is 16 residues. CDR3 sequence reads: CASSLARDRSSYEQYF. CDR3 DNA: TGTGCCAGCAGCTTGGCCCGGGACAGGAGCTCCTACGAGCAGTACTTC.

This clonotype has only a few counts. The chain couples TRBV7-9 to TRBJ1-1; TRBD1 is a possible D gene (5 bases). This CDR3 is built from 13 residues. Deletions cut 7 bases from V and 4 bases from J, with 13 bases between. Per the germline V gene, CDR1 is SEHNR and CDR2 is FQNEAQ (reference sequence). The CDR3 here is CASTVTGTTEAFF. The CDR3 nucleotides are TGTGCCAGCACCGTTACGGGGACCACTGAAGCTTTCTTT. The whole variable domain, filled in from reference TRBV7-9 and TRBJ1-1, reads DTGVSQNPRHKITKRGQNVTFRCDPISEHNRLYWYRQTLGQGPEFLTYFQNEAQLEKSRLLSDRFSAERPKGSFSTLEIQRTEQGDSAMYLCASTVTGTTEAFFGQGTRLTVV.

The table lists this clonotype with a few counts. The V and J genes are TRBV7-9 and TRBJ1-1, with unresolved D. The V end lost 1 base, the J end lost 8 bases, and 11 bases lay between the germline ends. CDR1 and CDR2 (germline): SEHNR, FQNEAQ (reference sequence). This CDR3 contains 13 residues. CDR3 sequence (DNA): TGTGCCAGCAGCTTAGTCCACCTGGGCGAAGCTTTCTTT. Translating it yields CASSLVHLGEAFF.

On this clonotype: A much more abundant neighbour one base away suggests this may be a read error. The rearrangement links TRBV18 to TRBJ2-7; 11 bases agree with TRBD1. Germline V CDR1 and CDR2: KGHSH, LQKENI. V trimming: 0 bases; J trimming: 7 bases; junction bases outside the gene matches: 5. The CDR3 loop spans 15 amino acids. The CDR3 spells CASSPPDRGLNEQYF. CDR3 in DNA: TGTGCCAGCTCACCACCGGACAGGGGGCTAAATGAGCAGTACTTC.

This clonotype was detected ten times or more. CDR3: CASSQEAARMVDIQYF. The CDR3, as DNA: TGCGCCAGCAGCCAAGAAGCGGCCAGAATGGTTGACATTCAGTACTTC. The V call is TRBV4-3, the J call TRBJ2-4; D is possibly TRBD2 (5 bases). Trimming pared 0 bases from V and 8 bases from J, leaving 17 bases between. CDR1 is LGHNA, CDR2 YSLEER, per germline. This CDR3 comprises 16 residues.

The gene calls are TRBV28 and TRBJ2-4; possibly TRBD2 for D (7 bases). Gene TRBJ2-7 matches the end of the DNA better, so the J call may be wrong. CDR3 size: 16 residues. CDR1 is MDHEN and CDR2 is SYDVKM in the germline V gene. This CDR3 is CASSLYGGAGANEQYF. As DNA, the CDR3 is TGTGCCAGCAGTTTATACGGGGGCGCGGGGGCCAACGAGCAGTACTTC.

V is TRBV6-2 or TRBV6-3 and J is TRBJ1-5; weak D call: TRBD1 (5 bases). Germline V gives CDR1 MNHEY, CDR2 SVGEGT. Trimming stripped 6 bases from V and 3 bases from J, with 21 bases between. The CDR3 totals 17 residues. The CDR3 bases are TGTGCCAGCAGCCGAGGCCACGGCCGACAGTACAATCAGCCCCAGCATTTT. It yields the protein CASSRGHGRQYNQPQHF.

This clonotype was seen many times. The rearrangement uses TRBV12-3 or TRBV12-4 and TRBJ1-2; TRBD1 aligns across 7 bases. Trimming took 6 bases from V and 6 from J; bases not matched to a gene: 1. The CDR3 consists of 11 residues. The CDR3 region is CASRDRDGYTF. The CDR3 region has the DNA TGTGCCAGCAGAGACAGGGATGGCTACACCTTC.

This clonotype occurred a few times. A much more abundant neighbour one base away suggests this may be a read error. The chain has TRBV3-1 and TRBJ2-5; TRBD2 is a possible D gene (6 bases). Trimming shortened V by 3 bases and J by 11 bases, and 22 bases separated the two germline ends. This CDR3 has 15 residues. CDR1 and CDR2 from the germline V gene are LGHDT and YNNKEL (reference sequence). The chain's CDR3 is CASSHYGGENNEQYF. The CDR3 region has the DNA TGTGCCAGCAGCCATTACGGGGGAGAGAACAATGAGCAGTACTTC.

The rearrangement uses TRBV29-1 and TRBJ1-2; D not certain. With 4 bases removed from V and 8 bases from J, the gap between germline ends came to 23 bases. The germline CDR1 and CDR2 sequences are SQVTM and ANQGSEA. CDR3 size: 15 residues. The CDR3 here is CSVGSGVRSSGGYTF. In nucleotides, the CDR3 is TGCAGCGTTGGTAGCGGGGTAAGGAGCAGCGGGGGCTACACCTTC.

CDR3 DNA: TGCAGTGCTAGTAGAGGGGGACAGTTGAACACTGAAGCTTTCTTT. Translation gives CSASRGGQLNTEAFF. The V and J genes are TRBV20-1 and TRBJ1-1; 7 bases are a match to TRBD1. The ends lost 3 bases at V and 0 bases at J; junction bases unmatched: 7. Per the germline V gene, CDR1 is DFQATT and CDR2 is SNEGSKA (reference sequence). This CDR3 comprises 15 residues.

This clonotype was found many times. The V call is TRBV7-2, the J call TRBJ2-3, with D possibly being TRBD1 (6 bases). This CDR3 has 13 amino acids. CDR1 is SGHTA and CDR2 is FQGNSA in the germline V gene. V lost 5 bases, J lost 5 bases, and 11 bases lay in between. DNA of the CDR3: TGTGCCAGCAGCCCCTTAGGGGGAGATACGCAGTATTTT. This translates into CASSPLGGDTQYF.

This rearrangement joins TRBV20-1 to TRBJ1-4, with 8 bases that match TRBD1. V lost 6 bases to trimming and J lost 3 bases; unmatched junction nucleotides: 6. Per germline, CDR1 DFQATT and CDR2 SNEGSKA (reference sequence). The CDR3 is 14 amino acids. The CDR3 sequence is CSAEQGEANEKLFF. In DNA, the CDR3 is TGCAGTGCCGAACAGGGGGAAGCTAATGAAAAACTGTTTTTT.

This clonotype was seen ten or more times. The chain has TRBV20-1 and TRBJ1-2, with D possibly being TRBD1 (6 bases). The germline gives CDR1 DFQATT, CDR2 SNEGSKA (reference sequence). The CDR3 spans 15 residues. V dropped 0 bases and J dropped 4 bases, with 15 bases sitting between them. CDR3 protein: CSARDNAGVAYGYTF. CDR3 DNA sequence: TGCAGTGCTAGAGATAACGCAGGGGTGGCCTATGGCTACACCTTC.

In regard to this clonotype: This may arise from a read error, as a much more abundant clone is one base away. The rearrangement joins TRBV9 to TRBJ2-5; the match to TRBD2 covers 15 bases. The CDR3 extends over 16 amino acids. Germline V gene sequence: CDR1 SGDLS, CDR2 YYNGEE. The V gene end was trimmed by 3 bases and the J gene end by 5 bases; junction bases not matched to a gene: 5. The CDR3 here is CASSGTSGGVLETQYF. CDR3 coding DNA: TGTGCCAGCAGCGGGACTAGCGGGGGGGTCCTTGAGACCCAGTACTTC.

On this clonotype: A much larger clonotype is one base distant, so this may be a read error. This chain uses TRBV6-5 with TRBJ2-4; D is tentatively TRBD1 or TRBD2 (6 bases each). V was clipped by 10 bases and J by 4 bases, with 14 bases between them. Germline V gene sequence: CDR1 MNHEY, CDR2 SVGAGI. The CDR3 sequence is 13 residues long. The CDR3 here is CATQGTFKNIQYF. For the CDR3, the DNA is TGTGCCACCCAGGGGACTTTTAAAAACATTCAGTACTTC.

The rearrangement links TRBV20-1 to TRBJ1-5; maybe TRBD1 (6 bases). V was cut by 3 bases and J by 0 bases, with 24 bases left in between. The CDR3 has 19 residues. Germline CDR1 reads DFQATT; CDR2 reads SNEGSKA (reference sequence). CDR3 coding DNA: TGCAGTGCTAGGGAGGGGGGTCTGGGGGGCGGACATAGCAATCAGCCCCAGCATTTT. It is translated as CSAREGGLGGGHSNQPQHF.

This clonotype was detected ten times or more. A read error is possible here, since a much larger clone lies one base away. This chain links TRBV7-2 with TRBJ2-7, with 10 bases lining up with TRBD2. This CDR3 region has 14 residues. V lost 3 bases, J lost 7 bases, and 6 bases stayed unmatched. The germline gives CDR1 SGHTA, CDR2 FQGNSA. For the CDR3, the DNA is TGTGCCAGCAGCTTTAGCGGGGGGAACAATGAGCAGTACTTC. This sequence encodes CASSFSGGNNEQYF.

A word on this clonotype: This could be a read error, since a much larger clone is one nucleotide away. CDR3 sequence (DNA): TGCAGTGCTAGCCCGACTAGCGGGGTAAGCAGTGAGCAGTTCTTC. As protein: CSASPTSGVSSEQFF. The chain carries TRBV20-1 and TRBJ2-1; 11 bases line up with TRBD2. Germline values: CDR1 DFQATT, CDR2 SNEGSKA (reference sequence). The V segment lost 3 bases and the J segment 9 bases; nucleotides outside the gene matches: 10. This CDR3 is built from 15 residues.

This clonotype was seen a few times. A much larger clonotype is one base distant, so this may be a read error. The chain employs TRBV4-3 and TRBJ2-5; no clear D gene. The ends were cut back, 0 bases at V and 11 bases at J, with 25 bases in the middle. There are 17 residues in the CDR3. Germline CDR1 and CDR2: LGHNA and YSLEER. CDR3 region: CASSQDRAVLRYNEQYF. As DNA, the CDR3 is TGCGCCAGCAGCCAAGATCGTGCGGTTCTACGGTACAATGAGCAGTACTTC.

This clonotype occurred many times. The chain uses TRBV3-1 and TRBJ2-1; 8 nucleotides agree with TRBD2. Trimming removed 0 bases from V and 4 bases from J; junction bases left unmatched: 11. CDR1 is LGHDT and CDR2 is YNNKEL in the germline V gene (reference sequence). CDR3 length: 18 residues. The CDR3 is CASSQDRTAGGRYNEQFF. The CDR3 bases are TGTGCCAGCAGCCAAGACAGAACCGCGGGGGGCCGTTACAATGAGCAGTTCTTC.